Shown below are 32 T cell receptor beta chains from a single sample sequenced in a study of cytomegalovirus exposure and HLA in healthy donors (dated 2017 in TCRdb). Receptor amplification or capture employed the immunoSEQ multiplex PCR assay. For the multiplex PCR, a mixture combining 60 forward primers for TCR Vbeta segments and 13 reverse primers for TCR Jbeta segments was used. TCRdb stores this immuneACCESS table with in-frame sequences only. Part of the clones is absent; in the studies checked, under half of the shortfall reflects unresolved V genes, and no reason is known for the rest. Counted in this sample were 100,000 to 150,000 clones; over 75% of them appeared once. Of the sample, 5.5% to 6% falls within the top ten clones. Input material: PBMCs. These receptors were collected from a woman aged 40 to 50 in good health and CMV-seropositive.

V and J are TRBV30 and TRBJ1-5; no definite D call. CDR1 is GTSNPN, CDR2 SVGIG, per germline (reference sequence). The CDR3 runs 14 residues. Trimming took 0 bases from V and 8 from J, leaving 14 bases between them. Here the CDR3 reads CAWSVLALGEPQHF. The CDR3 DNA follows: TGTGCCTGGAGTGTATTGGCCCTAGGTGAGCCCCAGCATTTT.

The chain joins TRBV6-5 to TRBJ2-5, with 9 bases lining up with TRBD1. Germline V gene lookup returns CDR1 MNHEY and CDR2 SVGAGI. Germline trimming cut 3 bases from V and 5 bases from J; bases unmatched to any gene: 10. The CDR3 runs to 16 residues. CDR3 region: CASSYRPGQGEETQYF. CDR3 nucleotides: TGTGCCAGCAGTTATCGACCGGGACAGGGAGAGGAGACCCAGTACTTC.

J is TRBJ2-5 and V is TRBV29-1; tentatively, D is TRBD2 (6 bases). The end of the DNA is better explained by TRBJ2-7, so the J call may be wrong. CDR1 and CDR2 from the germline V gene are SQVTM and ANQGSEA. This CDR3 has 17 residues. CDR3 in DNA: TGCAGCGTTGAAACTTTGATTGGGGGGTTGGGGATTTACGAGCAGTACTTC. It yields the protein CSVETLIGGLGIYEQYF.

The chain joins TRBV30 to TRBJ1-3, with a weak D call TRBD1 (6 bases). Germline V gene data show CDR1 as GTSNPN and CDR2 as SVGIG (reference sequence). Trimming took 2 bases from V and 3 from J, leaving 14 bases between them. The CDR3 is made up of 15 amino acids. This CDR3 is CAWSTQGLIGNTIYF. The CDR3 nucleotides are TGTGCCTGGAGTACTCAGGGGCTAATTGGAAACACCATATATTTT.

The rearrangement joins TRBV10-3 to TRBJ2-1; 7 nucleotides align to TRBD2. CDR3 length: 15 amino acids. Germline CDR1 is ENHRY and CDR2 is SYGVKD. J lost 4 bases, V lost 10 bases, and 13 bases had no gene match. The CDR3 here is CATCPGTTGYNEQFF. In DNA form, the CDR3 reads TGTGCCACCTGCCCTGGGACTACTGGATACAATGAGCAGTTCTTC.

This chain links TRBV19 with TRBJ2-7, with TRBD2 matching over 10 bases. Trimming took 2 bases from V and 7 from J; bases not matched to a gene: 5. Germline CDR1 LNHDA, CDR2 SQIVND (reference sequence). The CDR3 length is 14 residues. CDR3 DNA: TGTGCCAGTAGTATAACTAGCGGGACGCGGGAGCAGTACTTC. Translating gives CASSITSGTREQYF. The entire variable domain, with the rest obtained from reference TRBV19 and TRBJ2-7, is as follows: DGGITQSPKYLFRKEGQNVTLSCEQNLNHDAMYWYRQDPGQGLRLIYYSQIVNDFQKGDIAEGYSVSREKKESFPLTVTSAQKNPTAFYLCASSITSGTREQYFGPGTRLTVT.

J is TRBJ1-4 and V is TRBV23-1, with 9 bases fitting TRBD1. TRBV23-1 is filed as an ORF, its function uncertain. With V trimmed by 6 bases and J by 2 bases, 4 bases remained unmatched. The CDR3 runs 15 residues. CDR3: CASRRTGDTNEKLFF. As DNA, the CDR3 is TGCGCCAGCAGGCGGACAGGGGACACTAATGAAAAACTGTTTTTT.

This chain joins TRBV7-9 and TRBJ2-7, with 9 bases that match TRBD1. Germline assignment: CDR1 SEHNR and CDR2 FQNEAQ (reference sequence). Losses at the gene ends were 3 bases for V and 3 bases for J; bases not matched to a gene: 6. This CDR3 comprises 15 residues. CDR3 coding DNA: TGTGCCAGCAGCTTGGGACAGGGAACTCTCTACGAGCAGTACTTC. It is translated as CASSLGQGTLYEQYF.

The V gene is TRBV6-5, the J gene TRBJ1-4, with no clear D. The CDR3 consists of 12 residues. V shed 1 base and J shed 8 bases, with 5 bases lying between them. The germline V gene has CDR1 MNHEY and CDR2 SVGAGI. The chain's CDR3 is CASSYFGEKLFF. CDR3 sequence (DNA): TGTGCCAGCAGTTACTTCGGGGAAAAACTGTTTTTT.

The genes are TRBV10-3 and TRBJ1-5, with TRBD1 identical over 8 bases. CDR3 length: 17 residues. With V trimmed by 0 bases and J by 3 bases, 7 bases remained unmatched. Per germline, CDR1 ENHRY and CDR2 SYGVKD. The CDR3 here is CAISESAGGLSNQPQHF. CDR3 nucleotide sequence: TGTGCCATCAGTGAGTCGGCAGGGGGCCTCTCCAATCAGCCCCAGCATTTT.

Here the CDR3 DNA reads TGCGCCAGCTTTCCGGGACAGAGTAATGGCTACACCTTC. Its protein product is CASFPGQSNGYTF. This chain uses TRBV10-2 with TRBJ1-2, with 7 bases aligning to TRBD1. The CDR3 contains 13 residues. Trimming at V came to 8 bases and at J to 6 bases, leaving 9 bases not matched to a gene. The germline V gene encodes CDR1 WSHSY and CDR2 SAAADI.

This chain links TRBV7-9 with TRBJ1-6, with a weak D call TRBD1 (5 bases). Trimming took off 4 bases at V and 5 bases at J, with 18 bases between the two ends. CDR3 length: 17 amino acids. Germline loops: CDR1 SEHNR, CDR2 FQNEAQ (reference sequence). The CDR3 spells CASSSLDTVVNNSPLHF. The CDR3 nucleotides are TGTGCCAGCAGCTCCCTGGACACGGTAGTGAATAATTCACCCCTCCACTTT.

Here the CDR3 DNA reads TGTGCCACCAGCAGGGGGCGGCGGGGCCGCACAGATACGCAGTATTTT. Protein sequence: CATSRGRRGRTDTQYF. J is TRBJ2-3 and V is TRBV15; tentatively, D is TRBD2 (6 bases). With 3 bases removed from V and 1 base from J, the gap between germline ends came to 14 bases. This CDR3 is built from 16 residues. Germline V lookup: CDR1 LNHNV, CDR2 YYDKDF (reference sequence).

This chain links TRBV28 with TRBJ2-5; D is unclear. The CDR3 spans 14 residues. Between the trimmed V and J ends, which lost 2 bases and 5 bases, there was a span of 12 bases. The germline CDR1 and CDR2 sequences are MDHEN and SYDVKM. The CDR3 sequence: CASSLTAGQETQYF. The CDR3 bases are TGTGCCAGCAGTTTAACGGCAGGTCAGGAGACCCAGTACTTC. Complete variable domain (other parts from reference TRBV28 and TRBJ2-5): DVKVTQSSRYLVKRTGEKVFLECVQDMDHENMFWYRQDPGLGLRLIYFSYDVKMKEKGDIPEGYSVSREKKERFSLILESASTNQTSMYLCASSLTAGQETQYFGPGTRLLVL.

The chain links TRBV28 to TRBJ1-2; perhaps TRBD1 as D (6 bases). V was clipped by 3 bases and J by 7 bases, with 12 bases between them. CDR1 and CDR2 (germline): MDHEN, SYDVKM. This CDR3 has 13 residues. The chain's CDR3 is CASSFVDSPGYTF. CDR3 sequence (DNA): TGTGCCAGCAGTTTCGTGGACAGTCCTGGCTACACCTTC.

The V gene is TRBV18, the J gene TRBJ2-5; the match to TRBD2 covers 8 bases. Gene TRBJ2-7 matches the end of the DNA better, so the J call may be wrong. Germline V gene sequence: CDR1 KGHSH, CDR2 LQKENI. This CDR3 has 15 residues. In DNA form, the CDR3 reads TGTGCCAGCTCACCACCGTCGCGGGGGGTGGGCGAGCAGTACTTC. It specifies CASSPPSRGVGEQYF.

The chain uses TRBV5-6 and TRBJ1-1; D is perhaps TRBD1 (5 bases). CDR3 length equals 15 residues. In germline, CDR1 is SGHDT, CDR2 YYEEEE. The V and J ends lost 4 bases and 0 bases respectively, with 13 bases between them. The CDR3: CASSPGGLLNTEAFF. CDR3 bases: TGTGCCAGCAGCCCCGGGGGACTCTTGAACACTGAAGCTTTCTTT.

The V gene is TRBV2, the J gene TRBJ1-1; D is perhaps TRBD1 (6 bases). V lost 6 bases and J 5 bases, leaving 16 bases between the germline ends. The CDR3 contains 14 residues. Germline assignment: CDR1 SNHLY and CDR2 FYNNEI. CDR3 nucleotides: TGTGCCAGCAGAAGGGACACCCGCGGGACTGAAGCTTTCTTT. The encoded protein is CASRRDTRGTEAFF.

The CDR3 here is CASSFTHREKLFF. DNA of the CDR3: TGTGCCAGCAGTTTTACCCACAGGGAGAAACTGTTTTTT. The chain is built from TRBV27 and TRBJ1-4, with a weak D call TRBD1 (6 bases). This CDR3 is 13 amino acids long. Trimming took 3 bases from V and 11 from J, leaving 13 bases between them. Germline V gives CDR1 MNHEY, CDR2 SMNVEV (reference sequence).

This sequence joins TRBV14 and TRBJ1-1; D is uncertain. With 1 base removed from V and 0 bases from J, the gap between germline ends came to 9 bases. The CDR3 runs to 15 residues. Germline CDR1 reads SGHDN; CDR2 reads FVKESK. The CDR3 region has the DNA TGTGCCAGCAGCCAAGTAGTTAACTTGAACACTGAAGCTTTCTTT. It specifies CASSQVVNLNTEAFF.

This rearrangement joins TRBV19 to TRBJ1-5; 8 nucleotides match TRBD1. The germline CDR1 and CDR2 sequences are LNHDA and SQIVND (reference sequence). V dropped 4 bases and J dropped 2; count of bases not matched to a gene: 7. The CDR3 runs to 16 residues. CDR3 amino acids: CASSTRTGSGNQPQHF. The DNA for the CDR3 is TGTGCCAGTAGTACCCGGACAGGGTCGGGCAATCAGCCCCAGCATTTT. The variable domain in full, completed from reference TRBV19 and TRBJ1-5, reads DGGITQSPKYLFRKEGQNVTLSCEQNLNHDAMYWYRQDPGQGLRLIYYSQIVNDFQKGDIAEGYSVSREKKESFPLTVTSAQKNPTAFYLCASSTRTGSGNQPQHFGDGTRLSIL.

The chain employs TRBV30 and TRBJ1-1, with a weak D call TRBD1 (5 bases). V dropped 3 bases and J dropped 5 bases, with 13 bases sitting between them. CDR1 and CDR2 from the germline V gene are GTSNPN and SVGIG (reference sequence). The CDR3 spans 13 residues. The CDR3: CAWRGGGSTEAFF. As DNA, the CDR3 is TGTGCCTGGAGAGGCGGGGGATCAACTGAAGCTTTCTTT.

This sequence joins TRBV18 and TRBJ1-1; 9 bases align to TRBD1. The ends lost 6 bases at V and 1 base at J; junction bases unmatched: 9. CDR3 length: 16 amino acids. Germline CDR1 is KGHSH and CDR2 is LQKENI. This CDR3 is CASSSADRGGNTEAFF. DNA for the CDR3: TGTGCCAGCTCGTCCGCGGACAGGGGAGGGAACACTGAAGCTTTCTTT.

This chain uses TRBV7-6 with TRBJ1-1; 7 nucleotides line up with TRBD1. J was trimmed by 0 bases and V by 4 bases; bases with no gene match: 5. Germline V lookup: CDR1 SGHVS, CDR2 FNYEAQ. This CDR3 region has 15 residues. CDR3 coding DNA: TGTGCCAGCAGCTCGGGACAGCTCATGAACACTGAAGCTTTCTTT. The encoded protein is CASSSGQLMNTEAFF.

The chain couples TRBV5-1 to TRBJ1-1; TRBD1 might be the D (5 bases). The germline V and J ends were trimmed by 4 bases and 0 bases, with 10 bases remaining between them. The CDR3 has 14 amino acids. Germline CDR1 SGHRS, CDR2 YFSETQ. This CDR3 is CASSLRQLNTEAFF. The CDR3 DNA sequence: TGCGCCAGCAGCCTAAGACAGTTGAACACTGAAGCTTTCTTT.

The V gene is TRBV9, the J gene TRBJ1-2; TRBD1 might be the D (6 bases). The CDR3 has 15 amino acids. V lost 0 bases, J lost 4 bases, and 13 bases lay in between. The germline V gene has CDR1 SGDLS and CDR2 YYNGEE. CDR3 in amino acids: CASSVVAGASYGYTF. As DNA, the CDR3 is TGTGCCAGCAGCGTAGTAGCAGGGGCAAGCTATGGCTACACCTTC.

This chain uses TRBV5-3 with TRBJ1-4, with 8 bases that match TRBD1. TRBV5-3 is an ORF, with its function uncertain. V lost 5 bases to trimming and J lost 1 base; unmatched junction nucleotides: 10. The CDR3 runs to 17 residues. CDR3 sequence reads: CARSKDRVEITNEKLFF. In DNA form, the CDR3 reads TGTGCCAGAAGTAAGGACAGGGTTGAAATAACTAATGAAAAACTGTTTTTT.

The V call is TRBV12-5, the J call TRBJ2-3, with 12 bases aligning to TRBD1. Per germline, CDR1 LGHNT and CDR2 FRNRAP. With V trimmed by 3 bases and J by 6 bases, 7 bases remained unmatched. The CDR3 is 16 residues long. The CDR3 here is CASGFKRDRGLDTQYF. The CDR3 nucleotides read TGTGCTAGTGGTTTCAAACGGGACAGGGGGCTTGATACGCAGTATTTT.

This clone was seen a single time. The chain joins TRBV20-1 to TRBJ2-3, with D perhaps matching TRBD1 (6 bases). Looked up from germline, CDR1 is DFQATT and CDR2 is SNEGSKA (reference sequence). This CDR3 spans 11 amino acids. V lost 4 bases, J lost 6 bases, and 8 bases lay in between. In nucleotides, the CDR3 is TGCAGTGCTATAGACAGGGATACGCAGTATTTT. This gives the protein CSAIDRDTQYF.

The J gene is TRBJ1-3, the V gene TRBV7-9; D is uncertain. Trimming took off 5 bases at V and 0 bases at J, with 14 bases between the two ends. The length of the CDR3 is 16 residues. Germline lookup yields CDR1 SEHNR and CDR2 FQNEAQ (reference sequence). The CDR3 DNA follows: TGTGCCAGCAGCCCGAATCATGGCCCCTCTGGAAACACCATATATTTT. Translated, it gives CASSPNHGPSGNTIYF. The full variable domain, in which reference TRBV7-9 and TRBJ1-3 provide the parts outside the CDR3, is DTGVSQNPRHKITKRGQNVTFRCDPISEHNRLYWYRQTLGQGPEFLTYFQNEAQLEKSRLLSDRFSAERPKGSFSTLEIQRTEQGDSAMYLCASSPNHGPSGNTIYFGEGSWLTVV.

The chain recombines TRBV7-9 with TRBJ2-5; D ambiguous. The V end lost 0 bases, the J end lost 4 bases, and 9 bases lay between the germline ends. CDR3 length: 14 residues. The V gene's germline CDR1 is SEHNR and CDR2 FQNEAQ (reference sequence). The CDR3 nucleotides read TGTGCCAGCAGCTTAGCTCGAAGCCCAGAGACCCAGTACTTC. Its protein is CASSLARSPETQYF.

The CDR3 loop is CASSVGKASGRYLRGELFF. CDR3 DNA sequence: TGTGCCAGCAGCGTAGGGAAGGCTAGCGGGAGGTACCTGCGCGGGGAGCTGTTTTTT. V is TRBV9 and J is TRBJ2-2; 11 nucleotides line up with TRBD2. V lost 0 bases and J lost 7; bases outside the gene matches: 14. There are 19 residues in the CDR3. Looked up from germline, CDR1 is SGDLS and CDR2 is YYNGEE.